A single sample gave rise to the 29 T cell receptor beta chains below, sequenced in a study of blood T cells in healthy people across ages. A second roughly 6 to 12 cycle PCR used barcoded and J-beta primers. TCRdb analysed the 5' RACE reads with MiXCR anew, one entry per CDR3 protein. This sample has 850,000 to 1,300,000 distinct CDR3 sequences, with around 45% found just once. Sequenced sample: blood. The origin of the receptors is a woman aged 55-70 years in good health.

V and J are TRBV3-1 and TRBJ2-4; D may correspond to TRBD1 or TRBD2 (6 bases each). The end of the DNA aligns better with TRBJ2-5, so the J call may be wrong. This CDR3 spans 15 amino acids. From germline, CDR1 is LGHDT and CDR2 YNNKEL (reference sequence). CDR3: CASSPTLGGVKTQYF. The CDR3 DNA reads TGTGCCAGCAGCCCTACACTGGGGGGCGTAAAGACCCAGTACTTC.

Concerning this clonotype itself: At one end, the junction sequence differs from germline, possibly due to a read error. The rearrangement links TRBV28 to TRBJ2-1; D ambiguous. The CDR3 is made up of 14 amino acids. Germline CDR1 and CDR2: MDHEN and SYDVKM. CDR3 in DNA: TGTGCCGGCAGTCAGGACGGATTAAGCAATGAGCAGTTCTTC. The encoded protein is CAGSQDGLSNEQFF. Full variable domain (remainder filled in from reference TRBV28 and TRBJ2-1): DVKVTQSSRYLVKRTGEKVFLECVQDMDHENMFWYRQDPGLGLRLIYFSYDVKMKEKGDIPEGYSVSREKKERFSLILESASTNQTSMYLCAGSQDGLSNEQFFGPGTRLTVL.

The CDR3 loop is CASSFGLAGGPGYEQYF. In DNA form, the CDR3 reads TGTGCCAGCAGCTTCGGACTAGCGGGAGGGCCGGGGTACGAGCAGTACTTC. The V call is TRBV7-8, the J call TRBJ2-7; 15 bases are a match to TRBD2. The V segment lost 3 bases and the J segment 4 bases; nucleotides outside the gene matches: 7. The CDR3 runs to 17 residues. Looked up from germline, CDR1 is SGHVS and CDR2 is FQNEAQ.

As for this clonotype: Sequence at one end of the junction differs from germline and may be a read error. This chain connects TRBV6-6 to TRBJ2-5; 11 positions agree with TRBD2. The CDR3 consists of 16 residues. Germline CDR1 MNHNY, CDR2 SVGAGI (reference sequence). CDR3 DNA: TGTGTCAGCAGTTCCCCGGGACTAGCGGATTTCAATGAGCAGTACTTC. This translates into CVSSSPGLADFNEQYF.

The V and J genes are TRBV7-3 and TRBJ2-1; 7 bases fit TRBD2. The V and J ends lost 0 bases and 3 bases, in that order; junction bases with no gene match: 2. This CDR3 spans 15 amino acids. Germline V gene data show CDR1 as SGHTA and CDR2 as FQGTGA. CDR3 DNA: TGTGCCAGCAGCTTAACCGGGGACTACTACAATGAGCAGTTCTTC. Protein product: CASSLTGDYYNEQFF. The variable domain in full, with the rest retrieved from reference TRBV7-3 and TRBJ2-1, is GAGVSQTPSNKVTEKGKYVELRCDPISGHTALYWYRQSLGQGPEFLIYFQGTGAADDSGLPNDRFFAVRPEGSVSTLKIQRTERGDSAVYLCASSLTGDYYNEQFFGPGTRLTVL.

The chain links TRBV27 to TRBJ1-2; weak D call: TRBD1 (5 bases). V was shortened by 5 bases and J by 5 bases, with 12 bases between the two germline ends. This CDR3 contains 13 residues. Germline CDR1 and CDR2: MNHEY and SMNVEV (reference sequence). CDR3 DNA sequence: TGTGCCAGCAGTATTGGGACGGGGTATGGCTACACCTTC. Its translation is CASSIGTGYGYTF.

This clonotype has just a few counts. The chain links TRBV5-5 to TRBJ2-1, with TRBD1 identical over 11 bases. This CDR3 comprises 16 residues. CDR1 and CDR2 (germline): SGHKS, YYEKEE (reference sequence). J was trimmed by 8 bases and V by 4 bases; bases with no gene match: 11. CDR3 loop: CASSRRFGQGADEQFF. CDR3 nucleotides: TGTGCCAGCAGCCGCCGATTCGGACAGGGGGCGGATGAGCAGTTCTTC.

The chain uses TRBV12-3 or TRBV12-4 and TRBJ2-7; D is possibly TRBD2 (5 bases). V was clipped by 2 bases and J by 0 bases, with 14 bases between them. The CDR3 totals 16 residues. CDR3 nucleotides: TGTGCCAGCAGTTTAAATCGAGAGGGTAGCTCCTACGAGCAGTACTTC. The encoded protein is CASSLNREGSSYEQYF.

The chain is built from TRBV5-1 and TRBJ2-7, with 10 bases that match TRBD2. The V segment lost 1 base and the J segment 7 bases; nucleotides outside the gene matches: 17. CDR1 and CDR2 from the germline V gene are SGHRS and YFSETQ. The CDR3 is 18 residues long. CDR3 sequence: CASSLRLAGPIPHNEQYF. CDR3 in DNA: TGCGCCAGCAGCTTGAGACTAGCGGGTCCTATCCCCCACAATGAGCAGTACTTC.

This clonotype was seen a handful of times. This chain joins TRBV2 and TRBJ1-4; 8 nucleotides align to TRBD1. In germline, CDR1 is SNHLY, CDR2 FYNNEI. J was trimmed by 6 bases and V by 6 bases; bases with no gene match: 6. The length of the CDR3 is 14 residues. Written as DNA, the CDR3 is TGTGCCAGCAGCAGGGGGCCCGCGGATGAAAAACTGTTTTTT. Translated, it gives CASSRGPADEKLFF.

This sequence joins TRBV9 and TRBJ2-7, with D possibly being TRBD2 (5 bases). CDR1 is SGDLS and CDR2 is YYNGEE in the germline V gene. The CDR3 covers 12 residues. V lost 2 bases to trimming and J lost 7 bases, with 10 bases between them. This CDR3 is CASSVSGVEQYF. CDR3 in DNA: TGTGCCAGCAGCGTGTCCGGGGTGGAGCAGTACTTC.

This clonotype was picked up a small number of times. The chain links TRBV28 to TRBJ1-6; D unclear. Per germline, CDR1 MDHEN and CDR2 SYDVKM. V shed 7 bases and J shed 4 bases, with 14 bases lying between them. This CDR3 contains 15 residues. The CDR3 DNA follows: TGTGCCAGCACCTCGAGTGGGCAGTATAATTCACCCCTCCACTTT. Translated: CASTSSGQYNSPLHF.

The genes are TRBV10-3 and TRBJ2-3, with 7 bases aligning to TRBD1. The CDR3 is 16 residues long. In germline, CDR1 is ENHRY, CDR2 SYGVKD. V lost 0 bases to trimming and J lost 4 bases; unmatched junction nucleotides: 7. The CDR3 spells CAISESEGQGADTQYF. The CDR3 region has the DNA TGTGCCATCAGTGAGTCCGAGGGGCAGGGGGCAGATACGCAGTATTTT.

The V gene is TRBV15, the J gene TRBJ2-5; the D gene is possibly TRBD1 (7 bases). Looked up from germline, CDR1 is LNHNV and CDR2 is YYDKDF (reference sequence). The germline V and J ends were trimmed by 0 bases and 5 bases, with 13 bases remaining between them. The CDR3 extends over 15 amino acids. DNA for the CDR3: TGTGCCACCAGCAGAGATCCGGCAGGGGGGGAGACCCAGTACTTC. Encoded protein: CATSRDPAGGETQYF.

The rearrangement joins TRBV20-1 to TRBJ2-5; D is possibly TRBD1 or TRBD2 (5 bases each). V dropped 3 bases and J dropped 2 bases, with 16 bases sitting between them. The CDR3 covers 15 residues. CDR1 is DFQATT and CDR2 is SNEGSKA in the germline V gene (reference sequence). CDR3: CSARGLATFQETQYF. DNA for the CDR3: TGCAGTGCTAGGGGGCTAGCTACGTTTCAAGAGACCCAGTACTTC.

The V call is TRBV7-9, the J call TRBJ2-3, with TRBD2 matching 11 bases. Germline CDR1 and CDR2: SEHNR and FQNEAQ (reference sequence). V gave up 4 bases and J gave up 4 bases; unmatched junction bases: 7. This CDR3 is 16 amino acids long. The CDR3 here is CASSSLLAGGPDTQYF. CDR3 nucleotides: TGTGCCAGCAGCTCCCTCCTAGCGGGAGGCCCAGATACGCAGTATTTT. The variable domain in full, completed from reference TRBV7-9 and TRBJ2-3, reads DTGVSQNPRHKITKRGQNVTFRCDPISEHNRLYWYRQTLGQGPEFLTYFQNEAQLEKSRLLSDRFSAERPKGSFSTLEIQRTEQGDSAMYLCASSSLLAGGPDTQYFGPGTRLTVL.

This clonotype was seen more than once but under ten times. This chain joins TRBV6-5 and TRBJ2-4, with a possible D match to TRBD2 (6 bases). Matching the DNA end better, TRBJ2-7 makes the J call doubtful. Germline V gene data show CDR1 as MNHEY and CDR2 as SVGAGI. The CDR3 length is 15 residues. CDR3 protein: CASSFFSGFPYEQYF. CDR3 coding DNA: TGTGCCAGCAGTTTCTTTAGCGGATTCCCCTACGAGCAGTACTTC.

Regarding this clonotype: One junction end disagrees with the germline gene, perhaps due to a read error. The chain is built from TRBV7-2 and TRBJ1-6; TRBD1 is a possible D gene (5 bases). The CDR3 length is 12 residues. Germline V gives CDR1 SGHTA, CDR2 FQGNSA. CDR3 in amino acids: CASSRTGSPPHF. Here the CDR3 DNA reads TGTGCCAGCAGTCGAACAGGTTCACCCCCCCACTTT.

For this clonotype: A single base separates this from a much larger clone, so it may be a read error. This chain connects TRBV7-3 to TRBJ2-3, with 9 positions matching TRBD2. Per the germline V gene, CDR1 is SGHTA and CDR2 is FQGTGA. The J segment lost 5 bases and the V segment lost 7 bases, leaving 10 bases of the junction unmatched. The CDR3 is 15 amino acids. The CDR3 loop reads CASNRYSGRIDTQYF. The CDR3 region has the DNA TGTGCCAGCAACCGATATAGCGGGAGAATAGATACGCAGTATTTT.

J is TRBJ2-1 and V is TRBV20-1; D is uncertain. CDR3 length: 12 amino acids. V lost 5 bases, J lost 7 bases, and 12 bases lay in between. Germline V gene lookup returns CDR1 DFQATT and CDR2 SNEGSKA (reference sequence). The CDR3 sequence: CSALHTANEQFF. CDR3 DNA sequence: TGCAGTGCTCTACACACGGCGAATGAGCAGTTCTTC.

This clonotype has more than one count but fewer than ten. In DNA form, the CDR3 reads TGTGCCAGCAGCCTCAGACCGGACCTTGAAGCTTTCTTT. It is translated as CASSLRPDLEAFF. V is TRBV7-2 and J is TRBJ1-1; D call uncertain. V was clipped by 5 bases and J by 7 bases, with 14 bases between them. The CDR3 runs 13 residues. CDR1 and CDR2 from the germline V gene are SGHTA and FQGNSA.

This clonotype was recorded a few times. The chain combines TRBV7-3 with TRBJ2-1, with 7 bases identical to TRBD2. Germline V lookup: CDR1 SGHTA, CDR2 FQGTGA. There are 15 residues in the CDR3. V lost 5 bases to trimming and J lost 5 bases; unmatched junction nucleotides: 9. The CDR3 bases are TGTGCCAGCAGCCCGGGAGCGCGGGGGAACAATGAGCAGTTCTTC. The encoded protein is CASSPGARGNNEQFF.

The chain couples TRBV29-1 to TRBJ2-1, with TRBD2 identical over 8 bases. The CDR3 consists of 15 residues. With 2 bases clipped from V and 7 bases from J, the junction kept 10 bases outside the gene matches. Germline-derived CDR1 and CDR2 are SQVTM and ANQGSEA. CDR3 amino acids: CSVESAGGGGNEQFF. CDR3 DNA sequence: TGCAGCGTTGAAAGTGCGGGGGGTGGTGGTAATGAGCAGTTCTTC.

The chain has TRBV4-1 and TRBJ2-6, with no clear D. The CDR3 has 16 residues. V lost 3 bases and J 4 bases, leaving 13 bases between the germline ends. CDR1 MGHRA and CDR2 YSYEKL come from the germline V gene. CDR3 sequence reads: CASSHPRSSGANVLTF. DNA of the CDR3: TGCGCCAGCAGCCATCCGAGGAGTTCCGGGGCCAACGTCCTGACTTTC.

The sample holds a few counts of this clonotype. The V and J genes are TRBV5-1 and TRBJ2-7, with 12 positions matching TRBD2. The length of the CDR3 is 15 residues. Germline CDR1 is SGHRS and CDR2 is YFSETQ. Trimming cost V 4 bases and J 1 base; bases outside gene matches: 3. CDR3 loop: CASSKGTSGSYEQYF. Written as DNA, the CDR3 is TGCGCCAGCAGCAAAGGGACTAGCGGGTCCTACGAGCAGTACTTC. Using reference TRBV5-1 and TRBJ2-7 for the parts outside the CDR3, the full variable domain is KAGVTQTPRYLIKTRGQQVTLSCSPISGHRSVSWYQQTPGQGLQFLFEYFSETQRNKGNFPGRFSGRQFSNSRSEMNVSTLELGDSALYLCASSKGTSGSYEQYFGPGTRLTVT.

J is TRBJ2-5 and V is TRBV7-2, with 8 bases identical to TRBD1. Near its end, the DNA agrees better with TRBJ2-1, so the J call may be wrong. Germline lookup yields CDR1 SGHTA and CDR2 FQGNSA. The CDR3 covers 15 residues. CDR3 amino acids: CASSRGQGNQETQFF. DNA of the CDR3: TGTGCCAGCAGCCGAGGACAGGGAAATCAAGAGACCCAGTTCTTC.

This clonotype has more than one count but fewer than ten. The chain links TRBV20-1 to TRBJ2-5, with D possibly matching TRBD1 (6 bases). The CDR3 length is 12 residues. Trimming shortened V by 0 bases and J by 6 bases, and 8 bases separated the two germline ends. Germline assignment: CDR1 DFQATT and CDR2 SNEGSKA (reference sequence). The CDR3 reads CSARDQGKTQYF. The CDR3 coding sequence is TGCAGTGCTAGAGACCAGGGGAAGACCCAGTACTTC.

This clonotype was picked up a small number of times. The rearrangement uses TRBV4-1 and TRBJ1-5; 8 bases line up with TRBD1. The CDR3 is made up of 15 amino acids. Germline V gene data show CDR1 as MGHRA and CDR2 as YSYEKL. V lost 4 bases, J lost 4 bases, and 6 bases stayed unmatched. The CDR3 spells CASSPTGVENQPQHF. The DNA of the CDR3 is TGCGCCAGCAGCCCGACAGGGGTCGAGAATCAGCCCCAGCATTTT.

This clonotype was seen only a few times. CDR3 nucleotide sequence: TGTGCCAGCAGCCCCGTGGAGGGAGAGAACTATGGCTACACCTTC. This sequence encodes CASSPVEGENYGYTF. The chain is built from TRBV4-2 and TRBJ1-2, with no clear D. Trimming cost V 4 bases and J 2 bases, with 14 bases left between them. Germline V gene data show CDR1 as LGHNA and CDR2 as YNFKEQ. The CDR3 is 15 amino acids.